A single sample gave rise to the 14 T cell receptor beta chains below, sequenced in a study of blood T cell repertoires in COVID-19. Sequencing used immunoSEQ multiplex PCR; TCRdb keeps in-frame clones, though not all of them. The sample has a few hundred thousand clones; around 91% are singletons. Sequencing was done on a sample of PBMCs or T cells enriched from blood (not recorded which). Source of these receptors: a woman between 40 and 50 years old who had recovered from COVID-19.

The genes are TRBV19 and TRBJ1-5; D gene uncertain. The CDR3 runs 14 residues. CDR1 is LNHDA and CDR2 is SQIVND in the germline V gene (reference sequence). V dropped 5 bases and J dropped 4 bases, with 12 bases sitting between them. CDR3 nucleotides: TGTGCCAGTAGTCTAAGACGGGAGAATCAGCCCCAGCATTTT. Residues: CASSLRRENQPQHF.

This CDR3 reads CASSFRWPDEKLFF. The CDR3 DNA sequence: TGTGCCAGCAGTTTCAGGTGGCCGGATGAAAAACTGTTTTTT. The V gene is TRBV27, the J gene TRBJ1-4; D call uncertain. V lost 3 bases to trimming and J lost 6 bases, with 11 bases between them. The germline CDR1 and CDR2 sequences are MNHEY and SMNVEV (reference sequence). The CDR3 covers 14 residues.

As DNA, the CDR3 is TGCAGTGCTAGTAGGCTAGCGGGGGAAGATACGCAGTATTTT. It encodes CSASRLAGEDTQYF. This sequence joins TRBV20-1 and TRBJ2-3; TRBD2 matches 10 bases. The CDR3 length is 14 residues. V shed 3 bases, J shed 5 bases, and the junction held 5 bases outside the gene matches. From germline, CDR1 is DFQATT and CDR2 SNEGSKA (reference sequence).

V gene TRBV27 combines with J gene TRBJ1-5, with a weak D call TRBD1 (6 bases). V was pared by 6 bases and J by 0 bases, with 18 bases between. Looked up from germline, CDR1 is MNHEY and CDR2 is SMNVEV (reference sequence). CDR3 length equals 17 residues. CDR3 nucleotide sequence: TGTGCCAGCAGCCTTGGGGGCTTGAGTTATAGCAATCAGCCCCAGCATTTT. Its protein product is CASSLGGLSYSNQPQHF.

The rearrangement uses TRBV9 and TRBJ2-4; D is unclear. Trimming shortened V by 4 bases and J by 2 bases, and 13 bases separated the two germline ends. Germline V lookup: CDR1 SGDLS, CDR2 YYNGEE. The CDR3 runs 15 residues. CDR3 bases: TGTGCCAGCAGCCCCGGTCTAGGTTCCAAAAACATTCAGTACTTC. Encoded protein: CASSPGLGSKNIQYF.

In nucleotides, the CDR3 is TGTGCCAGCAGCTTTGGATCGGGACAGGGGTATGGCTACACCTTC. As protein: CASSFGSGQGYGYTF. The chain links TRBV7-2 to TRBJ1-2; 10 bases map to TRBD1. Germline V CDR1 and CDR2: SGHTA, FQGNSA. Trimming removed 3 bases from V and 5 bases from J; junction bases left unmatched: 6. CDR3 length: 15 amino acids.

CDR3 region: CATTDSPNTEAFF. The CDR3 DNA is TGTGCCACCACGGACAGCCCGAACACTGAAGCTTTCTTT. The gene calls are TRBV10-3 and TRBJ1-1; a weak D match, TRBD1 (6 bases). V was shortened by 10 bases and J by 1 base, with 13 bases between the two germline ends. CDR3 size: 13 residues. From germline, CDR1 is ENHRY and CDR2 SYGVKD.

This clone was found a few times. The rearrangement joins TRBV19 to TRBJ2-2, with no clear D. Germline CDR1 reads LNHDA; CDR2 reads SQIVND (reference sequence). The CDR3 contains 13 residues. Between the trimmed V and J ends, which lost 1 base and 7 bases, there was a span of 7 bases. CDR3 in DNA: TGTGCCAGTAGTATAGTCGGGTTCGGGGAGCTGTTTTTT. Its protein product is CASSIVGFGELFF.

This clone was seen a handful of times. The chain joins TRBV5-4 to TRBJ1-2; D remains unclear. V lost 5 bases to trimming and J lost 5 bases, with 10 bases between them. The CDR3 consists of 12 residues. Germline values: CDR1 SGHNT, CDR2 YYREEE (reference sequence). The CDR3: CASSATEYGYTF. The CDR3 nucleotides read TGTGCCAGCAGTGCCACAGAATATGGCTACACCTTC.

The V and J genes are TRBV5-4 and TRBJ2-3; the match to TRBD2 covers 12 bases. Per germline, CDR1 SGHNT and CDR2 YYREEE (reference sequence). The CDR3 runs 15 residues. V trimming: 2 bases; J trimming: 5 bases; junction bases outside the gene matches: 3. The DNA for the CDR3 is TGTGCCAGCAGCTTTCGGACTAGCGGGGTAGATACGCAGTATTTT. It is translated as CASSFRTSGVDTQYF.

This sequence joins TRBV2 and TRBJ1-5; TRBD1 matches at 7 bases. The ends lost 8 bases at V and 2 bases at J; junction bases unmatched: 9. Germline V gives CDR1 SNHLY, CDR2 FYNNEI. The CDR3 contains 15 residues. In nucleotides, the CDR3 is TGTGCCAGCCTGATGAACAGGGGAGGCAATCAGCCCCAGCATTTT. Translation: CASLMNRGGNQPQHF.

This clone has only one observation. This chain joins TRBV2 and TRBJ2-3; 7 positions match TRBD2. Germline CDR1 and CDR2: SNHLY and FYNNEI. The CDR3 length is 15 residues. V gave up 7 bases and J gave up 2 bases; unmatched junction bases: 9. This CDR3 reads CASKGGLVPTDTQYF. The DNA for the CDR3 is TGTGCCAGCAAAGGAGGACTAGTCCCCACAGATACGCAGTATTTT. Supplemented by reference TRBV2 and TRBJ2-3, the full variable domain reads EPEVTQTPSHQVTQMGQEVILRCVPISNHLYFYWYRQILGQKVEFLVSFYNNEISEKSEIFDDQFSVERPDGSNFTLKIRSTKLEDSAMYFCASKGGLVPTDTQYFGPGTRLTVL.

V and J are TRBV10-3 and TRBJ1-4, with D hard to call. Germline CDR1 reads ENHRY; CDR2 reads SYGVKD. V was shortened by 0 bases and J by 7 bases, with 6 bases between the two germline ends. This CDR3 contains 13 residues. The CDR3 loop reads CAISESTSEKLFF. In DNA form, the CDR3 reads TGTGCCATCAGTGAGTCGACAAGTGAAAAACTGTTTTTT.

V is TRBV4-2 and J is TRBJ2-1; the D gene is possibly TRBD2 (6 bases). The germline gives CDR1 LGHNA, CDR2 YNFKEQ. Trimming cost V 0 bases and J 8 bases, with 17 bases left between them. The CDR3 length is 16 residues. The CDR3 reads CASSQDLSGSLYEQFF. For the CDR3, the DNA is TGTGCCAGCAGCCAAGATCTTAGCGGAAGCCTTTATGAGCAGTTCTTC.